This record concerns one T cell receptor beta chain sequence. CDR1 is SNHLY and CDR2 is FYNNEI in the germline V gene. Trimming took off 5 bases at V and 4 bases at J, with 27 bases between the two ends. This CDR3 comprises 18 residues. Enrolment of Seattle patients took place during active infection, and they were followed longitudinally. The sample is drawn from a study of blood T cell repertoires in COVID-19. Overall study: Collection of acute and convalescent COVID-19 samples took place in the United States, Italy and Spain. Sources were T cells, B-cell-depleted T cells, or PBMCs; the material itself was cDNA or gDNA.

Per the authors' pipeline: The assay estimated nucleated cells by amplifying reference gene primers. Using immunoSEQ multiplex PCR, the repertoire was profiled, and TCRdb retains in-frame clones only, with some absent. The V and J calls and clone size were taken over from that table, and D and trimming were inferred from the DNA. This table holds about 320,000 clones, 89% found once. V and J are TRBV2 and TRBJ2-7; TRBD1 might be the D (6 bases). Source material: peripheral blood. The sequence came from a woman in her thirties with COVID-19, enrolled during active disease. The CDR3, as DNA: TGTGCCAGCAGTCGACCTTCGACAGGAGGAGCTGATTTGTACGAGCAGTACTTC. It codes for CASSRPSTGGADLYEQYF.